A single sample gave rise to the 4 T cell receptor beta chains below, sequenced in a study of cytomegalovirus exposure and HLA in healthy donors. The PCR employed 60 Vbeta primers together with 13 Jbeta primers. Produced via immunoSEQ multiplex PCR; TCRdb's table is partial and in-frame only. Of around 150,000 clones listed, 82% were seen once; the top ten hold less than 4%. The source material was PBMCs. The receptors derive from a male donor in good health and CMV-seronegative.

The sample holds one count of this clone. The V gene is TRBV25-1, the J gene TRBJ2-5; D unresolved. The end of the DNA is better explained by TRBJ2-7, so the J call may be wrong. This CDR3 comprises 13 residues. Germline lookup yields CDR1 MGHDK and CDR2 SYGVNS. The CDR3 DNA follows: TGTGCCAGCAGTGGGGTGGTAGGCGGCGAGCAGTACTTC. Its translation: CASSGVVGGEQYF.

DNA for the CDR3: TGTGCCAGTGGCGGACAGGGGAGAGGCGAGCAGTACTTC. Translation: CASGGQGRGEQYF. The chain employs TRBV5-6 and TRBJ2-7; 9 bases agree with TRBD1. There are 13 residues in the CDR3. The germline V gene has CDR1 SGHDT and CDR2 YYEEEE. V gave up 8 bases and J gave up 6 bases; unmatched junction bases: 9.

The chain couples TRBV29-1 to TRBJ1-2; D is unclear. CDR1 and CDR2 (germline): SQVTM, ANQGSEA. The CDR3 is made up of 15 amino acids. V was clipped by 2 bases and J by 3 bases, with 16 bases between them. CDR3 amino acids: CSVEKSREPYYGYTF. CDR3 nucleotides: TGCAGCGTTGAAAAAAGTCGGGAACCATACTATGGCTACACCTTC.

The chain recombines TRBV27 with TRBJ1-4, with 7 bases fitting TRBD1. CDR1 is MNHEY, CDR2 SMNVEV, per germline (reference sequence). The CDR3 has 15 residues. Trimming took 2 bases from V and 11 from J; bases not matched to a gene: 11. As DNA, the CDR3 is TGTGCCAGCAGTTTAAAACAGGGGACGTTAATGAAACTGTTTTTT. It yields the protein CASSLKQGTLMKLFF.